This TCR beta chain derives from a study of CD8 T cells in Susac syndrome. Study results and caveats: The relatively small number of individuals in the TCR sequencing and HLA analysis was acknowledged by the study.

FACS enriched CD8+ TEMRA cells, while bulk CD8+ and CD4+ were negatively isolated. The count of this clonotype is one. Its antigen is not identified. V lost 3 bases and J lost 4, with 13 bases in between. Germline values: CDR1 DFQATT, CDR2 SNEGSKA (reference sequence). CDR3 length: 14 amino acids. RNA, at about 0.5 to 1 ug, was reverse transcribed with random hexamers. Amplification of TCR beta CDR3 used immunoSEQ multiplex PCR across 54 Vbeta and 13 Jbeta. TCRdb recomputed calls from the immunoSEQ multiplex PCR reads with MiXCR, one row per CDR3 protein. The sample records around 200,000 distinct CDR3 sequences, 85% to 95% being singletons.

The sequenced sample consisted of CD4+ T cells from PBMCs. The sequence came from a human donor with multiple sclerosis. The gene calls are TRBV20-1 and TRBJ2-1; D unresolved. The CDR3 reads CSASLQESYNEQFF. As DNA, the CDR3 is TGCAGTGCTAGTCTGCAGGAGTCTTACAATGAGCAGTTCTTC.